This T cell receptor beta chain is drawn from a study of Ad26.COV2.S vaccination and SARS-CoV-2 variants. Regarding the study as a whole: It is possible that the TCR breadth and depth analyses underestimated the total T cell responses. Vaccine recipients showed a spike-specific TCR breadth that was higher than in placebo recipients.

The CDR3 extends over 13 amino acids. Unmatched junction bases numbered 3, after V lost 3 bases and J lost 9 bases. Germline loops: CDR1 SNHLY, CDR2 FYNNEI. Treatment: around 19 received Ad26.COV2.S at low or high dose, single or two shots; about five received placebo; per-sample allocation not given. Specimens were obtained on day 63 following the first vaccine or placebo injection. Boston supplied an adult donor aged 18-55 years. Immunization relied on an Ad26 vector, which expressed Wuhan-strain SARS-CoV-2 spike. In regard to this clone: The antigen is undetermined.

TCRdb's copy holds only in-frame clones and misses some; the assay was immunoSEQ multiplex PCR. The table shows hundreds of thousands of clones, with approximately 87% occurring only once. Sequenced here: peripheral blood, sampled in a trial of Ad26.COV2.S vaccine versus placebo. The V call is TRBV2, the J call TRBJ2-1, with 9 positions matching TRBD2. The receptor was isolated from a person aged 18-60 years who received the Ad26.COV2.S COVID-19 vaccine or a placebo. The CDR3 DNA reads TGTGCCAGCAGTGAGCGGGAGGGCAGTGAGCAGTTCTTC. It is translated as CASSEREGSEQFF.